The clone carrying this TCR beta chain appeared a few times. Its antigen is as yet unknown. The record originates from a study of CD8 T cells in ankylosing spondylitis. V lost 2 bases to trimming and J lost 1 base, with 11 bases between them. The length of the CDR3 is 15 residues. CDR1 MNHNS and CDR2 SASEGT come from the germline V gene. In TCRdb, the 5' RACE reads were re-called with MiXCR into one record per CDR3 protein. Of fewer than 550,000 distinct CDR3 sequences listed, roughly 5.2% are singletons. Study results and limitations: Seemingly characteristic of ankylosing spondylitis blood was a TCR beta motif consisting of 7 or 8 highly homologous variants. Relatively rare in peripheral blood, disease-linked clones were also CD8+.

This chain links TRBV6-1 with TRBJ1-2; D is undetermined. Specimen: blood, either unsorted or a sorted T cell fraction (not recorded which). The receptor's source is a male donor with ankylosing spondylitis. The CDR3 DNA reads as TGTGCCAGCAGTGAACCCCCCCCGGATAACTATGGCTACACCTTC. As protein: CASSEPPPDNYGYTF.